This is a list of T cell receptor beta chains from one sample in a study of blood T cells in healthy people across ages. TCRdb independently ran MiXCR on the 5' RACE reads; one entry per CDR3 protein. The sample includes under 1,000,000 distinct CDR3 sequences, around 45% seen only once; the top ten take 18%. Sequences were obtained from blood. The receptors shown here come from a man older than 75 in good health. Each CDR3 is given with its conserved first and last residue. D genes are given only for firm matches. Not all rows give a size; the values are once, few, many and, for expanded clones, a class.

V	J	size	D	DNA	CDR3
TRBV7-2	TRBJ2-1	NA	TRBD1	TGTGCCAGCAGTCCTACGGGACAGAGCTACAATGAGCAGTTCTTC	CASSPTGQSYNEQFF
TRBV3-1	TRBJ2-1	few	NA	TGTGCCAGCAGCCAATTCCTTTCTAAGGCGAATGAGCAGTTCTTC	CASSQFLSKANEQFF
TRBV28	TRBJ2-3	once	NA	TGTGCCAGCAGTTTATATCGTTTTAGCGGAGGCAGGGTTACAGATACGCAGTATTTT	CASSLYRFSGGRVTDTQYF
TRBV3-1	TRBJ2-2	many	TRBD1	TGTGCCAGCAGAAAACAGGACAGGGGGAACACCGGGGAGCTGTTTTTT	CASRKQDRGNTGELFF
TRBV4-2	TRBJ1-2	many	TRBD1	TGTGCCAGCAGCCGCCGGACAGGGGGGAACTATGGCTACACCTTC	CASSRRTGGNYGYTF
TRBV2	TRBJ1-6	NA	NA	TGTGCCAGCAGTTTTGGACAGAATAATTCACCCCTCCACTTT	CASSFGQNNSPLHF
TRBV27	TRBJ2-5	many	TRBD1	TGTGCCAGTAGTAGGACAGGTGACGCTTTGGGGACCCAGTACTTC	CASSRTGDALGTQYF
TRBV4-1	TRBJ1-1	NA	NA	TGCGCCAGCAGCCAGGCCCGCGGGGGAGCTTTCTTT	CASSQARGGAFF
TRBV7-9	TRBJ2-6	NA	NA	TGTGCCAGCAGCTTCCGGACAGTTTCTGGGGCCAACGTCCTGACTTTC	CASSFRTVSGANVLTF
TRBV30	TRBJ2-7	NA	NA	TGTGCCTGGAGGGACCAGGCCGATGAGCAGTACTTC	CAWRDQADEQYF
TRBV7-2	TRBJ2-5	few	NA	TGTGCCAGCAGCTTAACGACTGTACGGAGCCAGTACTTC	CASSLTTVRSQYF
TRBV12-3/TRBV12-4	TRBJ1-2	few	NA	TGTGCCAGCAGTTTAGGGAGTTCCTTCTATGGCTACACCTTC	CASSLGSSFYGYTF
TRBV9	TRBJ2-1	NA	TRBD2	TGTGCCAGCAGCGTCTGGACTAGCGGGTACAATGAGCAGTTCTTC	CASSVWTSGYNEQFF
TRBV4-1	TRBJ2-6	few	TRBD1	TGCGCCAGCAGCCCGAGTGTACAGGGGACAAGGGCCGACGTCCTGACTTTC	CASSPSVQGTRADVLTF
TRBV20-1	TRBJ1-2	few	NA	TGCAGTGCCCGCAACCTGCTCGGGGGACGGCGGCCTGGCTACACCTTC	CSARNLLGGRRPGYTF
TRBV5-1	TRBJ1-1	NA	NA	TGCGCCAGCAGCTTGGGGCAGTTCAGAACTAGGGAAGCTTTCTTT	CASSLGQFRTREAFF
TRBV24-1	TRBJ2-4	NA	TRBD1	TGTGCCACCAGTGATGCCCGACAGGGGTCAAACATTCAGTACTTC	CATSDARQGSNIQYF
TRBV9	TRBJ2-7	few	NA	TGTGCCAGCAGCGCGGCCGCGTTGGGTAACGAGCAGTACTTC	CASSAAALGNEQYF
TRBV6-6	TRBJ1-2	NA	NA	TGTGCCAGCAGTTACCGCCGGACGTTAGGACCTATCTATGGCTACACCTTC	CASSYRRTLGPIYGYTF
TRBV20-1	TRBJ2-1	few	NA	TGCAGTGCTCAATCCCGGACTGGGAGTGAGCAGTTCTTC	CSAQSRTGSEQFF
TRBV4-3	TRBJ2-5	NA	NA	TGCGCCAGCAGCCCCCATTTCGGGGTGGGGCAAGAGACCCAGTACTTC	CASSPHFGVGQETQYF
TRBV6-2/TRBV6-3	TRBJ2-1	NA	NA	TGTGCCAGCAGTTCCTCCCGACTAGACTACTACAATGAGCAGTTCTTC	CASSSSRLDYYNEQFF
TRBV7-2	TRBJ2-1	few	NA	TGTGCCAGCAGCTTAGATCCCCCCTCCGCGCAGTTCTTC	CASSLDPPSAQFF
TRBV10-3	TRBJ2-1	NA	NA	TGTGCCACCAGGGGGGACAGCTCCTACAATGAGCAGTTCTTC	CATRGDSSYNEQFF
TRBV28	TRBJ2-3	NA	TRBD2	TGTGCCAGCAGCGCTCCCCGGACTAGCGGGGGAGATACGCAGTATTTT	CASSAPRTSGGDTQYF
TRBV25-1	TRBJ2-1	few	NA	TGTGCCAGCAGTGAACGACAGGCCTTAGGCAATGAGCAGTTCTTC	CASSERQALGNEQFF
TRBV20-1	TRBJ2-2	NA	TRBD2	TGCAGTGCTAGAGGGCTAGCGGGGTGGAAGGCCGGGGAGCTGTTTTTT	CSARGLAGWKAGELFF
TRBV10-3	TRBJ2-2	NA	TRBD2	TGTGCCATCAGAGGACTAGCGGAGCCCACCGGGGAGCTGTTTTTT	CAIRGLAEPTGELFF
TRBV5-1	TRBJ1-1	NA	NA	TGCGCCAGCAGCTCGGCCCAGGGTACGAAGACTGAAGCTTTCTTT	CASSSAQGTKTEAFF
TRBV20-1	TRBJ2-7	NA	TRBD1	TGCAGTGCTAGGAGCCGGGACAGACTCTACGAGCAGTACTTC	CSARSRDRLYEQYF
TRBV20-1	TRBJ2-2	NA	TRBD2	TGCAGTGCTAGAGATCGAGGACTAGCGGGAGTCGGGGAGCTGTTTTTT	CSARDRGLAGVGELFF
TRBV12-3/TRBV12-4	TRBJ2-1	few	TRBD1	TGTGCCACCCGGACAGGGTCCTACAATGAGCAGTTCTTC	CATRTGSYNEQFF
TRBV12-3/TRBV12-4	TRBJ1-2	NA	NA	TGTGCCAGCAGTTTAGGCAGGGGAGATGGCTACACCTTC	CASSLGRGDGYTF
TRBV5-1	TRBJ1-6	few	NA	TGCGCCAGCACTTGGGGTGATGGGCGAGATTCACCCCTCCACTTT	CASTWGDGRDSPLHF
TRBV6-5	TRBJ2-3	NA	TRBD2	TGTGCCAGTCGGGAGGCCTTAAGCATGGATACGCAGTATTTT	CASREALSMDTQYF
TRBV5-1	TRBJ1-4	NA	TRBD1	TGCGCCAGCAGCCTGGAGGGGGCTAGTTGGACTAATGAAAAACTGTTTTTT	CASSLEGASWTNEKLFF
TRBV7-2	TRBJ1-1	NA	NA	TGCGCCAGCAGCTTTACGGAGAACACTGAAGCTTTCTTT	CASSFTENTEAFF
TRBV6-2/TRBV6-3	TRBJ2-1	NA	TRBD2	TGTGCCAGCACCCACGGGGCTAGCGGACAAGAGACCCAGTTCTTC	CASTHGASGQETQFF
TRBV20-1	TRBJ2-5	few	TRBD1	TGCAGTCCACAGGGGGTTAATCAAGAGACCCAGTACTTC	CSPQGVNQETQYF
TRBV5-4	TRBJ2-3	NA	TRBD2	TGTGCCAGCAGCTTGGTTTTACGGGGGGGAGGCACAGATACGCAGTATTTT	CASSLVLRGGGTDTQYF
TRBV5-5	TRBJ2-2	NA	NA	TGTGCCAGCAGCTTGGAGGGTGAGGGGGAGCTGTTTTTT	CASSLEGEGELFF
TRBV20-1	TRBJ2-7	NA	NA	TGCAGTGCTAGCGGAAGTCGTTCCTACGAGCAGTACTTC	CSASGSRSYEQYF
TRBV5-5	TRBJ2-7	few	NA	TGTGCCAGCAGCTTGGAGCTGGGGCGCATCAACGAGCAGTACTTC	CASSLELGRINEQYF
TRBV4-1	TRBJ2-1	NA	NA	TGCGCCAGCAGCCAAGGAACCGGGGTGGGTGAGCAGTTCTTC	CASSQGTGVGEQFF
TRBV20-1	TRBJ2-3	few	TRBD2	TGCAGTGCTAGAGCGACTAGCGGGTTCACAGATACGCAGTATTTT	CSARATSGFTDTQYF
TRBV20-1	TRBJ2-1	few	TRBD2	TGCAGTGCCCCGACTAGCGGGAGGCCCCTGCAGTTCTTC	CSAPTSGRPLQFF
TRBV28	TRBJ2-7	NA	NA	TGTGCCAGCAGTCCTCCGTGGCGCAGGTACGAGCAGTACTTC	CASSPPWRRYEQYF
TRBV28	TRBJ2-3	NA	NA	TGTGCCAGCAGTTTCATCCGCGGGGCAGATACGCAGTATTTT	CASSFIRGADTQYF
TRBV5-1	TRBJ2-7	NA	TRBD1	TGCGCCAGCAGCTCGGGACAGCGAGAGCCGAATGAGCAGTACTTC	CASSSGQREPNEQYF
TRBV6-2/TRBV6-3	TRBJ1-1	NA	NA	TGTGCCAGCAGTTACTTAGGTTTTGGCACTGAAGCTTTCTTT	CASSYLGFGTEAFF
TRBV6-5	TRBJ2-7	NA	NA	TGTGCCAGCAGTTACTTCCCCCTCTACGAGCAGTACTTC	CASSYFPLYEQYF
TRBV5-1	TRBJ2-3	NA	TRBD1	TGCGCCAGCGGCTTCGGGACGGGGACAGATACACAGTATTTT	CASGFGTGTDTQYF
TRBV12-3/TRBV12-4	TRBJ2-3	few	NA	TGTGCCAGCAGCAGCCATAGGGCAGATACGCAGTATTTT	CASSSHRADTQYF
TRBV10-3	TRBJ2-7	many	TRBD2	TGTGCCATCAGTGAGTCACCGGGACCCGGGAGGCACGAGCAGTACTTC	CAISESPGPGRHEQYF
TRBV2	TRBJ1-2	few	NA	TGTGCCAGCATTGGGACACGAAGTAACTATGGCTACACCTTC	CASIGTRSNYGYTF